Below, 29 T cell receptor beta chains from the same sample are listed, as sequenced in a study of tumor and adjacent non-tumor tissue in lung cancer. The library came from three nested PCR rounds adapted from ARM-PCR protocols. TCRdb independently ran MiXCR on the multiplex PCR reads; one entry per CDR3 protein. The sample has 75,000 to 90,000 distinct CDR3 sequences, roughly three quarters seen once. No cell sorting was done before RNA was extracted from the tissue. This non-tumor lung sample came from over 3 cm beyond the tumor edge. Sample: distant non-tumor lung tissue. These receptors came from a woman aged 45-65 years with non-small cell lung cancer.

The chain combines TRBV29-1 with TRBJ2-7; D tentatively fits TRBD1 or TRBD2 (6 bases each). V lost 6 bases and J 6 bases, leaving 24 bases between the germline ends. This CDR3 spans 15 amino acids. Germline V CDR1 and CDR2: SQVTM, ANQGSEA. Written as DNA, the CDR3 is TGCAGCGTCAGGTTGGGCGGGATGGGGGCGAGCGAGCAGTACTTC. Its translation is CSVRLGGMGASEQYF.

In regard to this clonotype: The missing conserved phenylalanine or tryptophan at the end of this CDR3 makes a read error likely. J is TRBJ2-2 and V is TRBV11-2; 7 positions agree with TRBD2. The CDR3 consists of 15 residues. The V gene's germline CDR1 is SGHAT and CDR2 FQNNGV. The ends lost 3 bases at V and 4 bases at J; junction bases unmatched: 5. CDR3 sequence: CASSLGGRATGELFS. The CDR3 coding sequence is TGTGCCAGCAGCTTGGGGGGGAGGGCCACCGGGGAGCTGTTTTCT.

The rearrangement joins TRBV24-1 to TRBJ2-1; 8 positions agree with TRBD2. The CDR3 covers 12 residues. Germline CDR1 KGHDR, CDR2 SFDVKD. J was trimmed by 11 bases and V by 3 bases; bases with no gene match: 2. The CDR3 spells CATSDDSGKQFF. CDR3 bases: TGTGCCACCAGTGATGATAGCGGGAAGCAGTTCTTC.

The gene calls are TRBV7-6 and TRBJ2-7; 16 bases are a match to TRBD2. Trimming removed 6 bases from V and 3 bases from J; junction bases left unmatched: 14. This CDR3 comprises 19 residues. Germline lookup yields CDR1 SGHVS and CDR2 FNYEAQ. The CDR3: CASSSLRGLAGGHLYEQYF. The CDR3, as DNA: TGTGCCAGCAGTTCCCTCCGGGGACTAGCGGGAGGGCACCTCTACGAGCAGTACTTC. The complete variable domain, with remaining parts taken from reference TRBV7-6 and TRBJ2-7, reads GAGVSQSPRYKVTKRGQDVALRCDPISGHVSLYWYRQALGQGPEFLTYFNYEAQQDKSGLPNDRFSAERPEGSISTLTIQRTEQRDSAMYRCASSSLRGLAGGHLYEQYFGPGTRLTVT.

A single count supports this clonotype. The junction differs from germline at one of its ends, possibly a read error. The V call is TRBV6-5, the J call TRBJ2-3, with TRBD2 as a possible D gene (5 bases). CDR1 is MNHEY and CDR2 is SVGAGI in the germline V gene. The CDR3 covers 13 residues. CDR3 nucleotide sequence: TGTACCAGCAGTTACTCGCGTGAGGGTACGCAGTATTTT. Translating gives CTSSYSREGTQYF.

This clonotype was recorded at least ten times. The chain uses TRBV4-2 and TRBJ2-3, with TRBD2 matching over 13 bases. The CDR3 spans 17 residues. V gave up 2 bases and J gave up 1 base; unmatched junction bases: 3. Per the germline V gene, CDR1 is LGHNA and CDR2 is YNFKEQ. The chain's CDR3 is CASSQPGLAGRTDTQYF. CDR3 nucleotide sequence: TGTGCCAGCAGCCAACCGGGACTAGCGGGACGCACAGATACGCAGTATTTT.

Points on this clonotype: This could be a read error, since a much larger clone is one nucleotide away. The V call is TRBV12-3 or TRBV12-4, the J call TRBJ2-3; TRBD1 agrees at 9 bases. CDR3 length: 15 amino acids. The CDR3 DNA sequence: TGTGCCATCAGTTTCGGGGACAGGGCCACAGATACGCAGTATTTT. Protein: CAISFGDRATDTQYF.

On this clonotype itself: The CDR3 does not end in the conserved phenylalanine or tryptophan, so this is likely a read error. The V call is TRBV11-2, the J call TRBJ2-7, with 7 bases that match TRBD1. Germline-derived CDR1 and CDR2 are SGHAT and FQNNGV. This CDR3 spans 14 amino acids. The CDR3 region has the DNA TGTGCCAGCAGCTCAGTTAGGGACAGCTACGTGCAGTACCTC. As protein: CASSSVRDSYVQYL.

This chain links TRBV11-2 with TRBJ1-5; 7 bases fit TRBD1. Trimming took 10 bases from V and 7 from J; bases not matched to a gene: 22. There are 17 residues in the CDR3. Germline V CDR1 and CDR2: SGHAT, FQNNGV. In nucleotides, the CDR3 is TGTGCCAACAGTTTAGATGGTATGACAGGGTCAGACCAGCCCCAGCATTTT. Translating gives CANSLDGMTGSDQPQHF.

This chain links TRBV28 with TRBJ2-1, with D possibly being TRBD1 (5 bases). The CDR3 runs 16 residues. Germline-derived CDR1 and CDR2 are MDHEN and SYDVKM. The CDR3 bases are TGTGACAGTAGGGGCATGACTCAAAGCTCCTACAATGAGCAGTTCTTC. It encodes CDSRGMTQSSYNEQFF.

As regards this clonotype: A single base separates this from a much larger clone, so it may be a read error. The chain employs TRBV15 and TRBJ1-5; perhaps TRBD1 as D (6 bases). The CDR3 is 13 amino acids. The germline V gene has CDR1 LNHNV and CDR2 YYDKDF (reference sequence). V gave up 4 bases and J gave up 8 bases, with 12 bases separating them. CDR3 sequence reads: CATSTTGSEPQHF. DNA of the CDR3: TGTGCCACCAGCACCACAGGGAGTGAGCCCCAGCATTTT.

With respect to this clonotype: Since the CDR3 does not end with the conserved phenylalanine or tryptophan, this likely comes from a read error. The chain has TRBV5-4 and TRBJ1-2, with 7 bases lining up with TRBD1. Germline loops: CDR1 SGHNT, CDR2 YYREEE (reference sequence). CDR3 length: 17 residues. Unmatched junction bases numbered 12, after V lost 4 bases and J lost 0 bases. CDR3 nucleotide sequence: TGTGCCAGCAGCAACCCCCCGGACAGGCCATCTAACTATGGCTACACCCTC. It codes for CASSNPPDRPSNYGYTL.

A note on this clonotype: An end of the junction does not agree with germline; a read error may underlie this. The chain employs TRBV12-3 or TRBV12-4 and TRBJ1-1, with 10 bases identical to TRBD1. The CDR3 sequence is 15 residues long. This CDR3 reads CASSSRDRGDTEVFF. The CDR3 coding sequence is TGTGCCAGCAGTTCGCGGGACAGGGGTGACACTGAAGTTTTCTTT.

The gene calls are TRBV11-1 and TRBJ2-1; no clear D. V gave up 1 base and J gave up 9 bases, with 10 bases separating them. The CDR3 is 13 residues long. CDR1 and CDR2 from the germline V gene are SGHAT and FQDESV (reference sequence). CDR3 DNA: TGTGCCAGCAGCTTAGAACGCTGGGGTGAGCAGTTCTTC. It encodes CASSLERWGEQFF. Full variable domain (remainder filled in from reference TRBV11-1 and TRBJ2-1): EAEVAQSPRYKITEKSQAVAFWCDPISGHATLYWYRQILGQGPELLVQFQDESVVDDSQLPKDRFSAERLKGVDSTLKIQPAELGDSAMYLCASSLERWGEQFFGPGTRLTVL.

A note on this clonotype: One end of the junction is discordant with germline, which a read error may explain. The chain is built from TRBV12-5 and TRBJ2-3; D is unclear. The germline gives CDR1 LGHNT, CDR2 FRNRAP. This CDR3 spans 13 amino acids. Written as DNA, the CDR3 is TGTGCTAATGCCCCCACCGGAAGGGATACACAGTATTTT. Protein product: CANAPTGRDTQYF.

This sequence joins TRBV28 and TRBJ2-2, with D possibly matching TRBD2 (6 bases). CDR3 length: 14 amino acids. Trimming removed 5 bases from V and 6 bases from J, with 13 bases in between. Germline assignment: CDR1 MDHEN and CDR2 SYDVKM. The CDR3 DNA follows: TGTGCCAGCAGTCCCACTAGCCCTGCCGGGGAGCTGTTTTTT. Translating gives CASSPTSPAGELFF.

V is TRBV29-1 and J is TRBJ2-1, with 12 bases that match TRBD2. This CDR3 is 16 amino acids long. CDR1 is SQVTM, CDR2 ANQGSEA, per germline. Trimming removed 8 bases from V and 5 bases from J; junction bases left unmatched: 13. This chain's CDR3 is CSPQLAGGTWDNEQFF. The DNA of the CDR3 is TGCAGCCCACAACTAGCGGGAGGAACATGGGACAATGAGCAGTTCTTC.

V usage is TRBV29-1 and J usage is TRBJ2-1; 11 bases fit TRBD2. There are 17 residues in the CDR3. After removal of 7 bases from V and 7 bases from J, the junction contained 18 bases not matched to a gene. Looked up from germline, CDR1 is SQVTM and CDR2 is ANQGSEA. CDR3 bases: TGCAGCGCCTCCCCCCCCTTTAGCGGGAGGGAGTGGAATGAGCAGTTCTTC. Encoded protein: CSASPPFSGREWNEQFF.

With respect to this clonotype: Being one base from a much bigger clone, this may be a read error. The chain links TRBV5-4 to TRBJ2-7, with D possibly being TRBD1 or TRBD2 (5 bases each). CDR1 and CDR2 (germline): SGHNT, YYREEE (reference sequence). The ends were cut back, 4 bases at V and 2 bases at J, with 10 bases in the middle. This CDR3 is built from 13 residues. The CDR3 reads CASSMGRTYEQYF. CDR3 sequence (DNA): TGTGCCAGCAGCATGGGACGGACCTACGAGCAGTACTTC.

Worth noting for this clonotype: The missing conserved phenylalanine or tryptophan at the end of this CDR3 makes a read error likely. This chain uses TRBV5-6 with TRBJ1-2; weak D call: TRBD1 (6 bases). Per germline, CDR1 SGHDT and CDR2 YYEEEE. CDR3 size: 14 residues. CDR3 residues: CDSSTGQPNYGYTL. CDR3 nucleotides: TGTGACAGCAGCACCGGACAGCCTAACTATGGCTACACCTTA.

This clonotype was recorded a few times. A much larger clone differs by one base, so this may be a read error. CDR3 sequence: CASSLVGKGSNTEAFF. The CDR3, as DNA: TGTGCCAGCAGCTTGGTGGGAAAGGGGTCGAACACTGAAGCTTTCTTT. The chain carries TRBV5-4 and TRBJ1-1; the D gene is possibly TRBD1 (5 bases). The CDR3 covers 16 residues. CDR1 is SGHNT and CDR2 is YYREEE in the germline V gene (reference sequence). V was cut by 0 bases and J by 1 base, with 13 bases left in between.

In regard to this clonotype: Just one base apart from a much larger clone, this may be a read error. The chain recombines TRBV6-1 with TRBJ2-3; no reliable D call. CDR1 is MNHNS and CDR2 is SASEGT in the germline V gene. The CDR3 contains 12 residues. V lost 10 bases and J lost 0, with 8 bases in between. CDR3 loop: CANTGSTDTQYF. The DNA of the CDR3 is TGTGCCAACACGGGTAGCACAGATACGCAGTATTTT.

Note on this clonotype: Because it lacks the conserved phenylalanine or tryptophan at the end, this CDR3 is likely a read error. The chain carries TRBV12-3 or TRBV12-4 and TRBJ1-1; 8 bases align to TRBD1. Unmatched junction bases numbered 6, after V lost 3 bases and J lost 6 bases. CDR3 length equals 14 residues. CDR3 sequence reads: CASSFTGGWSEAFY. The CDR3 nucleotides read TGTGCCAGCAGTTTCACAGGGGGGTGGTCTGAAGCTTTCTAT.

This clonotype was counted between two and nine times. The chain employs TRBV7-9 and TRBJ2-5, with D possibly being TRBD2 (6 bases). CDR1 and CDR2 (germline): SEHNR, FQNEAQ (reference sequence). There are 13 residues in the CDR3. The CDR3 loop reads CTSKRDSQETQYF. Written as DNA, the CDR3 is TGTACTAGCAAACGCGACAGCCAAGAGACCCAGTACTTC.

This rearrangement joins TRBV11-2 to TRBJ2-3, with 11 bases that match TRBD2. The germline gives CDR1 SGHAT, CDR2 FQNNGV. The CDR3 runs 16 residues. The CDR3 DNA sequence: TGTGGCAACAGCGTCTTAGCGGGAGGGGGGGAAGATACGCAGTATTTT. Protein sequence: CGNSVLAGGGEDTQYF.

With regard to this clonotype: One end of the junction fails to match germline, which may point to a read error. The CDR3 region has the DNA TGTACCAGCACCTTACTAGCGGGAGGGCCGGGAGTTACGCAGTATTTT. This gives the protein CTSTLLAGGPGVTQYF. The genes are TRBV7-9 and TRBJ2-3, with 13 bases aligning to TRBD2. The germline gives CDR1 SEHNR, CDR2 FQNEAQ (reference sequence). CDR3 length: 16 residues.

As regards this clonotype: A single base separates this from a much larger clone, so it may be a read error. This sequence joins TRBV20-1 and TRBJ2-3, with 7 bases lining up with TRBD2. Germline lookup yields CDR1 DFQATT and CDR2 SNEGSKA (reference sequence). This CDR3 region has 13 residues. In nucleotides, the CDR3 is TGCATTGCTCCCCTAGCGGGCACAGATACGCAGTATTTT. Translated, it gives CIAPLAGTDTQYF.

Turning to this clonotype: One junction end does not reproduce the germline sequence, and a read error may be involved. This chain connects TRBV11-1 to TRBJ2-5; TRBD1 aligns across 7 bases. The germline gives CDR1 SGHAT, CDR2 FQDESV (reference sequence). The CDR3 contains 14 residues. CDR3 coding DNA: TGTGCCAGGAGCCCGAGACAGGGCCTAGAGACACAGTACTTC. Translation gives CARSPRQGLETQYF.

The genes are TRBV7-3 and TRBJ1-4; tentatively, D is TRBD1 (6 bases). The CDR3 is 18 residues long. Germline-derived CDR1 and CDR2 are SGHTA and FQGTGA. V lost 5 bases and J 1 base, leaving 20 bases between the germline ends. The CDR3 DNA sequence: TGTGCCAGCAGCCTAGAGTGGACAGTTGGTAGAACTAATGAAAAACTGTTTTTT. It specifies CASSLEWTVGRTNEKLFF. Supplemented by reference TRBV7-3 and TRBJ1-4, the full variable domain reads GAGVSQTPSNKVTEKGKYVELRCDPISGHTALYWYRQSLGQGPEFLIYFQGTGAADDSGLPNDRFFAVRPEGSVSTLKIQRTERGDSAVYLCASSLEWTVGRTNEKLFFGSGTQLSVL.